Following are 7 T cell receptor beta chains from one sample sequenced in a study of OX40 agonist ivuxolimab in advanced cancers. This table comes from immunoSEQ multiplex PCR, and its TCRdb copy is limited to in-frame clones, with some not included. The profile shows some 25,000 clones, about 86% of them singletons. The material was CD4+ or CD8+ T cells sorted from blood, obtained in a trial of the OX40 agonist ivuxolimab. The receptors originated from an adult with an advanced solid tumor such as melanoma, head and neck, liver or kidney cancer.

The V gene is TRBV6-5, the J gene TRBJ2-2, with D possibly TRBD1 on 6 matching bases. The CDR3 covers 16 residues. Germline V gives CDR1 MNHEY, CDR2 SVGAGI. V was trimmed by 2 bases and J by 6 bases, leaving 16 bases between them. The CDR3 loop reads CASSYGFGGQAGELFF. Written as DNA, the CDR3 is TGTGCCAGCAGTTACGGATTTGGGGGACAAGCCGGGGAGCTGTTTTTT.

The chain joins TRBV7-3 to TRBJ2-1, with a possible D match to TRBD1 (6 bases). Trimming took 5 bases from V and 4 from J, leaving 12 bases between them. Germline values: CDR1 SGHTA, CDR2 FQGTGA. The CDR3 contains 14 residues. DNA of the CDR3: TGTGCCAGCAGCCCGGGGACACCGTACAATGAGCAGTTCTTC. Translating gives CASSPGTPYNEQFF.

This clone was seen repeatedly, ten times or more. J is TRBJ1-1 and V is TRBV28; D possibly corresponds to TRBD1 (5 bases). The CDR3 sequence is 14 residues long. V gave up 7 bases and J gave up 0 bases, with 12 bases separating them. Germline V CDR1 and CDR2: MDHEN, SYDVKM. The CDR3 protein is CASTNPDMNTEAFF. The CDR3 coding sequence is TGTGCCAGCACGAATCCGGACATGAACACTGAAGCTTTCTTT.

The rearrangement links TRBV5-1 to TRBJ2-3; 9 positions match TRBD2. Per the germline V gene, CDR1 is SGHRS and CDR2 is YFSETQ. V gave up 1 base and J gave up 2 bases; unmatched junction bases: 5. This CDR3 comprises 16 residues. The CDR3 coding sequence is TGCGCCAGCAGCTTGAGGCTAGCGGGGACCACAGATACGCAGTATTTT. This sequence encodes CASSLRLAGTTDTQYF.

The chain has TRBV4-1 and TRBJ1-2, with 9 nucleotides matching TRBD1. Trimming at V came to 3 bases and at J to 4 bases, leaving 3 bases not matched to a gene. Germline V lookup: CDR1 MGHRA, CDR2 YSYEKL. The CDR3 spans 14 residues. CDR3 loop: CASSQGQGSYGYTF. The CDR3 DNA reads as TGCGCCAGCAGCCAGGGACAGGGATCCTATGGCTACACCTTC.

This chain joins TRBV28 and TRBJ2-5, with 14 nucleotides matching TRBD2. Judging by the DNA end, TRBJ2-7 fits better; the J call may be wrong. CDR3 size: 15 residues. Per germline, CDR1 MDHEN and CDR2 SYDVKM. CDR3 bases: TGTGCCAGCAGCCCGGGACTAGCGGGAGCAAGCGAGCAGTACTTC. Translation: CASSPGLAGASEQYF.

The V gene is TRBV30, the J gene TRBJ2-7, with D tentatively TRBD1 (5 bases). Germline-derived CDR1 and CDR2 are GTSNPN and SVGIG (reference sequence). The CDR3 consists of 14 residues. V lost 4 bases, J lost 7 bases, and 20 bases lay in between. For the CDR3, the DNA is TGTGCCTGGACTTGGGCAGGGAAAGTTGGAGAGCAGTACTTC. As protein: CAWTWAGKVGEQYF. The full variable domain, in which reference TRBV30 and TRBJ2-7 provide the parts outside the CDR3, is SQTIHQWPATLVQPVGSPLSLECTVEGTSNPNLYWYRQAAGRGLQLLFYSVGIGQISSEVPQNLSASRPQDRQFILSSKKLLLSDSGFYLCAWTWAGKVGEQYFGPGTRLTVT.